This T cell receptor beta chain is drawn from a study of T-cell memory formation after mild COVID-19. Across the study: Each donor largely had its own TCR clusters.

Regarding this clonotype: As yet, its antigen is unknown.

Notes on the study in general: The appearance of some responding clones in pre-infection memory suggested that cross-reactive memory joined. Contracting clones, day 15 to 85, had balanced CD4/CD8, and later expanders favored CD4+.

From the 5' RACE reads, TCRdb called clonotypes with MiXCR, one entry per CDR3 protein. The data hold under 110,000 distinct CDR3 sequences, with over 15% observed a single time. There are 16 residues in the CDR3. Germline V CDR1 and CDR2: MNHNS, SASEGT. J lost 8 bases, V lost 6 bases, and 7 bases had no gene match. This TCR derives from an adult woman who had mild COVID-19 (a few samples of this study predate the infection). Cell type and time point are not known. The specimen was PBMCs or a T cell subset sorted from them (not recorded which). The genes are TRBV6-1 and TRBJ2-1, with TRBD2 matching over 16 bases. CDR3 sequence: CASRPGTSGGGYEQFF. CDR3 coding DNA: TGTGCCAGCAGGCCCGGGACTAGCGGGGGGGGCTATGAGCAGTTCTTC.